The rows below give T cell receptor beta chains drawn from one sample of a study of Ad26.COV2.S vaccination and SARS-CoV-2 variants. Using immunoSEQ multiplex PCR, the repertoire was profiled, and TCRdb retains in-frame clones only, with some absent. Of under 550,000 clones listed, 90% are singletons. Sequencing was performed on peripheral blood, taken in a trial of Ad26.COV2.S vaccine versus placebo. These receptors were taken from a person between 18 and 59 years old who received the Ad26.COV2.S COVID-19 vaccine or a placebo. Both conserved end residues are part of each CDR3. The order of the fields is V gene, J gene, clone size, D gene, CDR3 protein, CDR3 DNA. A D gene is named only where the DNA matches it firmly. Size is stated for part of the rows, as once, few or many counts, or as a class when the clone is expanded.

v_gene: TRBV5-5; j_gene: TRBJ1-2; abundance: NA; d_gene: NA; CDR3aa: CASSLLTSGYTF; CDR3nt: TGTGCCAGCAGCTTACTGACCTCTGGATACACCTTC
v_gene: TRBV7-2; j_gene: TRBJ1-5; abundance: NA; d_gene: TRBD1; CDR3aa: CASSPGTGVFQPQHF; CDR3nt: TGTGCCAGCAGTCCCGGGACAGGGGTTTTTCAGCCCCAGCATTTT
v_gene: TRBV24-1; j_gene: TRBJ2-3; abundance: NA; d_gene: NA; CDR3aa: CATSEGQPFADTQYF; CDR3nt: TGTGCCACCAGTGAGGGGCAGCCATTTGCAGATACGCAGTATTTT
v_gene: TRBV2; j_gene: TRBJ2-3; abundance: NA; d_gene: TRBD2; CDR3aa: CASKAGTSGSTDTQYF; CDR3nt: TGTGCCAGCAAAGCCGGGACTAGCGGGAGTACAGATACGCAGTATTTT
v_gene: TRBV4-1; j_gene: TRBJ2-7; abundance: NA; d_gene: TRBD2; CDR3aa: CASSQGTGLANYEQYF; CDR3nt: TGCGCCAGCAGCCAAGGAACGGGACTAGCGAATTACGAGCAGTACTTC
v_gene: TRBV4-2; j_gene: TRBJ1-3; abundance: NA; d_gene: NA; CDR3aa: CASSPIAGYGNTIYF; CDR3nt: TGTGCCAGCAGCCCCATAGCAGGTTACGGAAACACCATATATTTT
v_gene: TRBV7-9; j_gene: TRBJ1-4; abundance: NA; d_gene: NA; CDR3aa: CASSLSFGDEKLFF; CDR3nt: TGTGCCAGCAGCTTAAGCTTCGGAGATGAAAAACTGTTTTTT
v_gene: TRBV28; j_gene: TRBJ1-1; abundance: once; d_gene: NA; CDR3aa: CASSLMGRGTEAFF; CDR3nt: TGTGCCAGCAGTTTGATGGGGAGGGGCACTGAAGCTTTCTTT
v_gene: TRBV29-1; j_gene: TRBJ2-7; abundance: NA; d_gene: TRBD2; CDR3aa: CSVGLAGGGYEQYF; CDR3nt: TGCAGCGTTGGACTAGCGGGAGGAGGGTACGAGCAGTACTTC
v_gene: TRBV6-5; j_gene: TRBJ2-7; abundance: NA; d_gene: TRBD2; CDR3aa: CASSYSLAASYEQYF; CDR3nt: TGTGCCAGCAGTTACTCACTAGCGGCCTCCTACGAGCAGTACTTC
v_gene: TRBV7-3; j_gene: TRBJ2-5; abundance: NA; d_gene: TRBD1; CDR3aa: CASSQRQGGETQYF; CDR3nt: TGTGCCAGCAGCCAACGACAGGGTGGAGAGACCCAGTACTTC
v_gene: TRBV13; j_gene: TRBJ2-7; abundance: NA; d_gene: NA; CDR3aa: CASSLSSPLGRVGGEFYEQYF; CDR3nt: TGTGCCAGCAGCTTAAGCTCTCCTCTGGGCCGAGTAGGGGGGGAATTCTACGAGCAGTACTTC
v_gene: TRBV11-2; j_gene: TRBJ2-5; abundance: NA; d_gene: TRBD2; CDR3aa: CASSRGLGETQYF; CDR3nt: TGTGCCAGCAGCCGGGGACTAGGAGAGACCCAGTACTTC
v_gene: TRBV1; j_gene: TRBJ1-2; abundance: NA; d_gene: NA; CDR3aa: CTSSSHDPDGERGYTF; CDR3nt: TGCACCAGCAGCTCCCACGACCCGGACGGGGAAAGGGGCTACACCTTC
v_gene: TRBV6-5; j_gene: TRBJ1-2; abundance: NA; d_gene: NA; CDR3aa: CASSPAQGEGYGYTF; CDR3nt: TGTGCCAGCAGCCCCGCGCAGGGAGAGGGCTATGGCTACACCTTC
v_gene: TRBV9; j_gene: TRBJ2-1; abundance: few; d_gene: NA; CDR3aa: CASSVRDLSYNEQFF; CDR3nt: TGTGCCAGCAGCGTACGGGATCTCTCCTACAATGAGCAGTTCTTC
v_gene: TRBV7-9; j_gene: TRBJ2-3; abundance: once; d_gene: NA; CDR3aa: CASSFGDTQYF; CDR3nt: TGTGCCAGCAGCTTTGGAGATACGCAGTATTTT
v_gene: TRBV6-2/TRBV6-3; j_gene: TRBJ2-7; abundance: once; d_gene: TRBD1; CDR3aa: CASSYPGQGREQYF; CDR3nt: TGTGCCAGCAGTTATCCGGGACAGGGCCGCGAGCAGTACTTC
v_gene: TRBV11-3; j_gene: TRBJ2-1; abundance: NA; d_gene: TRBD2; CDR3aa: CASSLYGRTNNEQFF; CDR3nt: TGTGCCAGCAGCTTATACGGGAGGACCAACAATGAGCAGTTCTTC
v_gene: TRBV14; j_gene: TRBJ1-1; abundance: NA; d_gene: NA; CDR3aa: CASSQDQAFF; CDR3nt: TGTGCCAGCAGCCAAGATCAAGCTTTCTTT
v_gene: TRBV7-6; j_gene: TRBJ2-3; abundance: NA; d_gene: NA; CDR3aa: CASSLTGITDTQYF; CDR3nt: TGTGCCAGCAGCTTAACAGGGATTACAGATACGCAGTATTTT
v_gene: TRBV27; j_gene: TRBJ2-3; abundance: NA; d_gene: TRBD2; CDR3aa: CASSLTRERTNTQYF; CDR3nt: TGTGCCAGCAGTTTAACGCGGGAGCGTACAAATACGCAGTATTTT
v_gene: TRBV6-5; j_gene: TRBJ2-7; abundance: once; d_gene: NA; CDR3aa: CASSYSHAGEQYF; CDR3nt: TGTGCCAGCAGTTACTCGCATGCGGGCGAGCAGTACTTC
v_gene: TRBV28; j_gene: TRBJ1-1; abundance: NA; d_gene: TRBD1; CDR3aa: CASSSVGTVNTEAFF; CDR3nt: TGTGCCAGCAGTTCCGTCGGGACAGTTAACACTGAAGCTTTCTTT